This T cell receptor (beta chain) was observed in a study of long-term antiretroviral therapy in people with HIV. Study as a whole: Of all samples, the earliest predate the 2015 immediate-ART recommendation by about a decade. Points from the study as a whole: Narrower CDR3 length ranges marked HIV repertoires relative to controls. Diversity increased after ART yet remained lower than in transplant donor controls.

The authors ran the immunoSEQ assay, v3.0, at survey level. Using immunoSEQ multiplex PCR, the repertoire was profiled, and TCRdb retains in-frame clones only, with some absent. The table lists about 13,000 clones, 75% to 85% of them singletons. Every one of the donors gave at least one pre-ART PBMC sample and at least two post-ART PBMC samples. J gave up 7 bases and V 0 bases, and 4 bases lay outside the gene matches. This CDR3 has 14 residues. CDR1 and CDR2 (germline): SQVTM, ANQGSEA. This clone showed up just a few times. Its target is not known. The specimen comprised unsorted PBMCs, sampled 1.3 years before starting antiretroviral therapy. The sequence came from a man aged 35 to 55 with HIV. The chain carries TRBV29-1 and TRBJ1-4; 8 nucleotides align to TRBD1. CDR3 DNA sequence: TGCAGCGTTGAAGATGTAGGACAGGGTGAAAAACTGTTTTTT. Protein product: CSVEDVGQGEKLFF.